This T cell receptor beta chain appears in the sequencing data of a study of shared clonotypes between healthy human individuals. This clone was observed a handful of times. The antigen is unknown. There are 12 residues in the CDR3. Germline loops: CDR1 MDHEN, CDR2 SYDVKM. The germline V and J ends were trimmed by 5 bases and 4 bases, with 8 bases remaining between them. The study's findings and limits: Between a few donors, naive CD4 clonotypes were shared at a level of around 4.9%. It was the non-shared clonotypes that had lower generation probabilities than clonotypes shared by all four donors.

Replicate PCRs for sorted subsets used approximately 190 ng DNA; this equaled tens of thousands of T cell genomes. The assay was immunoSEQ multiplex PCR, and TCRdb's table has in-frame clones only and misses some. The repertoire consists of approximately 2,300,000 clones, with roughly 90% occurring once and the leading ten covering around 0.38%. From CD4+ cells came CD45RA+ naive and CD45RA-negative memory subsets. The J gene is TRBJ1-1, the V gene TRBV28; D gene uncertain. The sequenced sample consisted of naive CD4+ T cells from PBMCs. Subset indicated: CD45RA+ positively selected. The origin of this receptor is a young man in good health. Some clones in this sample may be carry-over from other donors' samples. In DNA form, the CDR3 reads TGTGCCAGCAGTCAGTTTGGCACTGAAGCTTTCTTT. Its protein is CASSQFGTEAFF.